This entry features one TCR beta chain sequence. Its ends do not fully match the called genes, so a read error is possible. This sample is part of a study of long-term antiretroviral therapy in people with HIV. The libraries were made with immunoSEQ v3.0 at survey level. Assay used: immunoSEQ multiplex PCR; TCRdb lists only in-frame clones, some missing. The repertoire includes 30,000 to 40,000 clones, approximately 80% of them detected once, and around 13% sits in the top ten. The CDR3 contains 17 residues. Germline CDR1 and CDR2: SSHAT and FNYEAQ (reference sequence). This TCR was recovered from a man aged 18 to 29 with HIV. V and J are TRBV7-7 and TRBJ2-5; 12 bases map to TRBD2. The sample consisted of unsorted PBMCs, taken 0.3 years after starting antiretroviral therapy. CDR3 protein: CASSRLAGELNQETQYF. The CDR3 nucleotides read TGTGCTAGCAGCCGACTAGCGGGAGAGCTGAATCAAGAGACCCAGTACTTC.